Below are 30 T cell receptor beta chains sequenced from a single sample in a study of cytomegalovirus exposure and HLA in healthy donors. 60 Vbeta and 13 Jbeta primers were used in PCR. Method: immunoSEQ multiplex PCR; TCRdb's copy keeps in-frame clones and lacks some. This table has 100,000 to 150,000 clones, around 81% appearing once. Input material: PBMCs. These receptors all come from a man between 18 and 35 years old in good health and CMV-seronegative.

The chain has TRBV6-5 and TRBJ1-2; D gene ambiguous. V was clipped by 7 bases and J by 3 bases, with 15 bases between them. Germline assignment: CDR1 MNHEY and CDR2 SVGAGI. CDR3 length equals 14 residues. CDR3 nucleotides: TGTGCCAGCACCCCCTCCCGGGAGTACTATGGCTACACCTTC. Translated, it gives CASTPSREYYGYTF.

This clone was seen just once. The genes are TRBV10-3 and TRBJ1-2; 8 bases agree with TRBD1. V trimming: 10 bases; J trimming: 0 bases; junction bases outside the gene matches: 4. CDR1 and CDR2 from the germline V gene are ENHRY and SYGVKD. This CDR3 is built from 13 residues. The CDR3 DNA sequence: TGTGCCACCGGACAGGGAACTAACTATGGCTACACCTTC. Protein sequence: CATGQGTNYGYTF.

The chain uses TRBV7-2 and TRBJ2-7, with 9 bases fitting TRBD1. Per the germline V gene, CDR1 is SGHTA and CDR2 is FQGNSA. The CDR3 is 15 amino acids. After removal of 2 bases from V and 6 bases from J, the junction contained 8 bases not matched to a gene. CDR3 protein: CASSLIMTGGGEQYF. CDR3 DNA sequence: TGTGCCAGCAGCTTAATTATGACAGGGGGGGGCGAGCAGTACTTC.

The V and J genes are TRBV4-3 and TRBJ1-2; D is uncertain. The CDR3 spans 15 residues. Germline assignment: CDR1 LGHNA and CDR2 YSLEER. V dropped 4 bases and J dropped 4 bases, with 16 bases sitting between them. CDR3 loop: CASSRAEGGFYGYTF. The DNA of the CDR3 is TGCGCCAGCAGCCGGGCCGAGGGAGGATTCTATGGCTACACCTTC.

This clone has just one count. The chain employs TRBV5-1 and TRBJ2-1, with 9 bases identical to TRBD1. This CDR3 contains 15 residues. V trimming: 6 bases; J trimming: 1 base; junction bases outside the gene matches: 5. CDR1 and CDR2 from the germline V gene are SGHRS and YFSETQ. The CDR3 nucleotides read TGCGCCAGCATGGGCGGGACAGGGTCCTACAATGAGCAGTTCTTC. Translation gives CASMGGTGSYNEQFF.

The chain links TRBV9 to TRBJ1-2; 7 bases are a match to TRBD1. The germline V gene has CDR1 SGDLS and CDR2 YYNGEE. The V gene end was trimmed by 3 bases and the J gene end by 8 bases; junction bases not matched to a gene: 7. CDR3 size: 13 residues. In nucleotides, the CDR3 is TGTGCCAGCAGCGATGAGGGGGCGCGGGGCTACACCTTC. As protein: CASSDEGARGYTF.

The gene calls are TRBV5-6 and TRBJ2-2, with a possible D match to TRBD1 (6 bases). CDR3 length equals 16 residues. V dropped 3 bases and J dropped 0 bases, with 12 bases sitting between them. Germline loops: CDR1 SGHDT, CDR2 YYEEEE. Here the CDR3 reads CASSYPQGPNTGELFF. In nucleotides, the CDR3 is TGTGCCAGCAGCTACCCACAGGGCCCGAACACCGGGGAGCTGTTTTTT.

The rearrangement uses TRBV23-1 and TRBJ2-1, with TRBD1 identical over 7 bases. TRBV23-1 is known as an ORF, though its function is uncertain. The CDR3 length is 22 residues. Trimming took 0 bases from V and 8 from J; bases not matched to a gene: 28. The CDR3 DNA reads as TGCGCCAGCAGTCAATCGGGGCGCCGACAGGGCACGCCTCCCCTCCCCACCGATGAGCAGTTCTTC. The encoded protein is CASSQSGRRQGTPPLPTDEQFF.

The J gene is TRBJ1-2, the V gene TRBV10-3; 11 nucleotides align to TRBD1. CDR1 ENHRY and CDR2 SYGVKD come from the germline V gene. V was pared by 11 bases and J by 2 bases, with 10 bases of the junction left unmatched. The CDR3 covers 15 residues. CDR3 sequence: CAARNGTGGNYGYTF. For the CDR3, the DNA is TGTGCCGCACGAAACGGGACAGGGGGAAACTATGGCTACACCTTC.

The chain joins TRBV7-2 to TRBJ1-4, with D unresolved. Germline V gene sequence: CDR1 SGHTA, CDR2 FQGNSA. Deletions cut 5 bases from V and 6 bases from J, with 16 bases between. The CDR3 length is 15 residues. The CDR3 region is CASSRPGPGHEKLFF. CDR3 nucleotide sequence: TGTGCCAGCAGCCGCCCGGGTCCCGGCCATGAAAAACTGTTTTTT.

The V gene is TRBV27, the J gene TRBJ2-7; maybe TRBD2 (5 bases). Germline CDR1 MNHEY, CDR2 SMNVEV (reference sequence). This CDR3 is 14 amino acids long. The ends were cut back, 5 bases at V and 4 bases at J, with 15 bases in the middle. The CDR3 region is CASSTFRERYEQYF. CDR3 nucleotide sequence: TGTGCCAGCAGTACTTTCCGGGAAAGATACGAGCAGTACTTC.

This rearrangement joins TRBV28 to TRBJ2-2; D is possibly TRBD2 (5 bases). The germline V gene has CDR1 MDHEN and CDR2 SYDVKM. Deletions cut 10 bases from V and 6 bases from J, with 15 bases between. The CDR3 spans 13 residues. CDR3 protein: CATEEAPAGELFF. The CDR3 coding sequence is TGTGCCACCGAGGAGGCCCCAGCCGGGGAGCTGTTTTTT.

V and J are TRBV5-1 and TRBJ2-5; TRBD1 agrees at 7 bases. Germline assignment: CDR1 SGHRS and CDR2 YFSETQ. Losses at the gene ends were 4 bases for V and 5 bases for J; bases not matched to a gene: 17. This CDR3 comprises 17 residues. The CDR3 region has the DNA TGCGCCAGCAGCAGGCGAGTTAAGGGGGCGCAGGGGGAGACCCAGTACTTC. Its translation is CASSRRVKGAQGETQYF.

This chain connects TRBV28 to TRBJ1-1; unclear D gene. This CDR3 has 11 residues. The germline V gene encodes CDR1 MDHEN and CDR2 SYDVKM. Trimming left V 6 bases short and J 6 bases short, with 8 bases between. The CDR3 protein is CASRSTPEAFF. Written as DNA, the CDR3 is TGTGCCAGCAGGTCGACACCTGAAGCTTTCTTT.

In nucleotides, the CDR3 is TGTGCCAGCAGAGAACCAGTAACCCATGGCTACACCTTC. Translating gives CASREPVTHGYTF. The J gene is TRBJ1-2, the V gene TRBV6-6; D remains ambiguous. CDR3 length equals 13 residues. V was trimmed by 6 bases and J by 6 bases, leaving 14 bases between them. Germline loops: CDR1 MNHNY, CDR2 SVGAGI (reference sequence).

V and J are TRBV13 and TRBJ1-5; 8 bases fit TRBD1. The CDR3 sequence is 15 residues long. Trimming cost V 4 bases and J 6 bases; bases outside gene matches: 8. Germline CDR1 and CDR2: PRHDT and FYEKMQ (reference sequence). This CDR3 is CASSSGQGRSQPQHF. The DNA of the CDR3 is TGTGCCAGCAGCTCTGGACAGGGTAGAAGTCAGCCCCAGCATTTT.

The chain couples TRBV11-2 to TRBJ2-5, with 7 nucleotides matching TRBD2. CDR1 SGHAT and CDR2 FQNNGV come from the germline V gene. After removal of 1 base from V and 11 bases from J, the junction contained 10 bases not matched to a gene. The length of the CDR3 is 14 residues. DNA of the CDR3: TGTGCCAGCAGCTTAGCGGGGAAAGGGCGGGAGCAGTACTTC. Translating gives CASSLAGKGREQYF.

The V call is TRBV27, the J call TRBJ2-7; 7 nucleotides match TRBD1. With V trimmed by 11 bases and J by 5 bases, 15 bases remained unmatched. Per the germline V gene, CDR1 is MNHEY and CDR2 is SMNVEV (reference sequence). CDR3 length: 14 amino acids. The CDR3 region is CASQPTGAYDEQYF. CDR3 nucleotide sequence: TGTGCCTCCCAACCCACAGGGGCGTACGACGAGCAGTACTTC.

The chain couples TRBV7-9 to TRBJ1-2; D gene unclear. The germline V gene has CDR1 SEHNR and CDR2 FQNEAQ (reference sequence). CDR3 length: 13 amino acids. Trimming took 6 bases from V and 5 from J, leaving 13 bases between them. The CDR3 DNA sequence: TGTGCCAGCAGTCTCCAGGCCAATTATGGCTACACCTTC. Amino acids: CASSLQANYGYTF.

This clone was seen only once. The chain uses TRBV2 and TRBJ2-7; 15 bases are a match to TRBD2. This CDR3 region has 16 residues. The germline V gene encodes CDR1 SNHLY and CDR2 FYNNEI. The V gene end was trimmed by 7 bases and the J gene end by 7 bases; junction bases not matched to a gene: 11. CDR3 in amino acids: CASTPTGLAGGYEQYF. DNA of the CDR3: TGTGCCAGCACCCCAACCGGACTAGCGGGGGGGTATGAGCAGTACTTC.

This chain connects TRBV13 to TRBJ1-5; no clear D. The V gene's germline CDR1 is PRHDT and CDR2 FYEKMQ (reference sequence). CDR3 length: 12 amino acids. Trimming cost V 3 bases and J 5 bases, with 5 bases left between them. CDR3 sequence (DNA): TGTGCCAGCAGCTTCCAATATCAGCCCCAGCATTTT. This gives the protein CASSFQYQPQHF. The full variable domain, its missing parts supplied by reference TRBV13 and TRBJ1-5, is AAGVIQSPRHLIKEKRETATLKCYPIPRHDTVYWYQQGPGQDPQFLISFYEKMQSDKGSIPDRFSAQQFSDYHSELNMSSLELGDSALYFCASSFQYQPQHFGDGTRLSIL.

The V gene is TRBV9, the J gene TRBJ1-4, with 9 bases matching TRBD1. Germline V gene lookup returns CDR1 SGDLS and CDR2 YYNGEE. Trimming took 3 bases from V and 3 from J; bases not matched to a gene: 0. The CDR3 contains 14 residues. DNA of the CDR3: TGTGCCAGCAGCGGACAGGGGGCTAATGAAAAACTGTTTTTT. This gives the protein CASSGQGANEKLFF.

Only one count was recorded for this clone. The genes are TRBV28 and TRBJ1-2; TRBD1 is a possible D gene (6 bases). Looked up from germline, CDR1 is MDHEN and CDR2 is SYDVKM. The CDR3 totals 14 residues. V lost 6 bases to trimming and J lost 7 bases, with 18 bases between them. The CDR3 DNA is TGTGCCAGCAGGTTGGCGGGGGCGCGGAGTGGCTACACCTTC. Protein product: CASRLAGARSGYTF.

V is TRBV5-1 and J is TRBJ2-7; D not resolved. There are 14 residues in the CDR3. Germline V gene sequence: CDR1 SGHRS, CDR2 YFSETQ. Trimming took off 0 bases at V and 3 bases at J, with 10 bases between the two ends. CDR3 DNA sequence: TGCGCCAGCAGCTTGGTTCGCACGAGCTACGAGCAGTACTTC. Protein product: CASSLVRTSYEQYF.

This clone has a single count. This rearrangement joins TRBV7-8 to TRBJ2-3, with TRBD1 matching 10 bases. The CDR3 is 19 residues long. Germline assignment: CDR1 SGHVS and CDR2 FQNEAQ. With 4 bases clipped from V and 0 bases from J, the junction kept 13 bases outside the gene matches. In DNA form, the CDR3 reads TGTGCCAGCAGCTGGTCCGGGACAGGGGCGACCTCTAGCACAGATACGCAGTATTTT. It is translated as CASSWSGTGATSSTDTQYF.

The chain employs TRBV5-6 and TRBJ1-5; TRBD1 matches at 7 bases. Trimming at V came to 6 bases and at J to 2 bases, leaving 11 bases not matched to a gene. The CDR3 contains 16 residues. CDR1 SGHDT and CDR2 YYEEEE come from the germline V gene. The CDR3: CASTIRQGSGNQPQHF. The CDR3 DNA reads TGTGCCAGCACAATTCGACAGGGCTCTGGCAATCAGCCCCAGCATTTT.

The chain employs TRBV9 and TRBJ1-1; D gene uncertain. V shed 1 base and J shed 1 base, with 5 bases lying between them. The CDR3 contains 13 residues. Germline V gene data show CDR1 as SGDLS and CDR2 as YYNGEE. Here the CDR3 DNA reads TGTGCCAGCAGCGTACAATCGAACACTGAAGCTTTCTTT. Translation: CASSVQSNTEAFF.

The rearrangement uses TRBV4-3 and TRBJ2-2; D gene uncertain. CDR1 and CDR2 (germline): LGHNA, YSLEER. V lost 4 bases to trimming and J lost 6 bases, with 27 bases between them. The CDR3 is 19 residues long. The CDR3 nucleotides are TGCGCCAGCAGCCGACACAGAACAGTATCCTGGCAGTCCGCCGGGGAGCTGTTTTTT. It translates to CASSRHRTVSWQSAGELFF.

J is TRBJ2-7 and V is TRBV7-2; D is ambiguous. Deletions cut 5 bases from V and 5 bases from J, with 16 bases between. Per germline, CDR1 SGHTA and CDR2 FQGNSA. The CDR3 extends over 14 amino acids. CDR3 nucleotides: TGTGCCAGCAGCCCCCGCCGGGTTTTCCACGAGCAGTACTTC. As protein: CASSPRRVFHEQYF.

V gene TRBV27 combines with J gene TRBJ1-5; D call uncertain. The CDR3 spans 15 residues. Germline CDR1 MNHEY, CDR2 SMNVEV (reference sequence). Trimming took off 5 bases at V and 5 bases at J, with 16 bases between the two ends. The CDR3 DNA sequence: TGTGCCAGCAGTCAGATCGGGGAGAGGGATCAGCCCCAGCATTTT. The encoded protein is CASSQIGERDQPQHF.